A single sample is the source of the 9 T cell receptor beta chains below, sequenced in a study of PD-1 blockade in classical Hodgkin lymphoma. Repertoires were generated with immunoSEQ multiplex PCR, while TCRdb's copy carries only in-frame clones and drops some. The sample contains under 80,000 clones, roughly 87% of which appear only once. Time point described: cycle 4 day 1 (C4D1), after 6 weeks of nivolumab. Relapses following autologous stem cell transplantation were seen in all patients, with brentuximab vedotin exposure varying. The sample in question was peripheral blood mononuclear cells (PBMCs), obtained before the fourth cycle of nivolumab. Receptors were obtained from a human donor with classical Hodgkin lymphoma.

The chain employs TRBV28 and TRBJ2-5; the D is unclear. With 3 bases removed from V and 11 bases from J, the gap between germline ends came to 10 bases. The germline gives CDR1 MDHEN, CDR2 SYDVKM. The length of the CDR3 is 11 residues. For the CDR3, the DNA is TGTGCCAGCAGTTTCTCCTTGGGGCAGTACTTC. The encoded protein is CASSFSLGQYF.

The chain joins TRBV30 to TRBJ1-3; tentative D call: TRBD1 (5 bases). The CDR3 contains 15 residues. V lost 0 bases and J 4 bases, leaving 13 bases between the germline ends. Per the germline V gene, CDR1 is GTSNPN and CDR2 is SVGIG (reference sequence). DNA of the CDR3: TGTGCCTGGAGTGTGGAGCGGAACAGGGGAAACACCATATATTTT. The encoded protein is CAWSVERNRGNTIYF. The full variable domain, its missing parts supplied by reference TRBV30 and TRBJ1-3, is SQTIHQWPATLVQPVGSPLSLECTVEGTSNPNLYWYRQAAGRGLQLLFYSVGIGQISSEVPQNLSASRPQDRQFILSSKKLLLSDSGFYLCAWSVERNRGNTIYFGEGSWLTVV.

The chain is built from TRBV5-1 and TRBJ2-2, with 7 bases that match TRBD1. The trim removed 4 bases at V and 2 bases at J, leaving 11 bases unmatched. CDR1 SGHRS and CDR2 YFSETQ come from the germline V gene. The CDR3 covers 17 residues. The CDR3 is CASSPEPGQINTGELFF. The CDR3 DNA reads TGCGCCAGCAGCCCGGAGCCGGGACAGATAAACACCGGGGAGCTGTTTTTT.

This chain connects TRBV5-1 to TRBJ2-7, with D perhaps matching TRBD2 (6 bases). This CDR3 is 13 amino acids long. The germline V gene has CDR1 SGHRS and CDR2 YFSETQ. V lost 8 bases, J lost 3 bases, and 15 bases lay in between. CDR3 amino acids: CASGTPEGYEQYF. Written as DNA, the CDR3 is TGCGCCAGTGGGACCCCGGAGGGCTACGAGCAGTACTTC.

J is TRBJ2-2 and V is TRBV9; 8 bases match TRBD1. In germline, CDR1 is SGDLS, CDR2 YYNGEE. V lost 7 bases to trimming and J lost 5 bases; unmatched junction nucleotides: 10. The CDR3 is 15 residues long. In DNA, the CDR3 is TGTGCCAGCTCTAATACAGGGGGATCAACCGGGGAGCTGTTTTTT. Translated: CASSNTGGSTGELFF.

This clone was counted a few times. This chain uses TRBV5-1 with TRBJ2-5; 7 bases line up with TRBD1. The CDR3 contains 13 residues. Germline-derived CDR1 and CDR2 are SGHRS and YFSETQ. With 4 bases clipped from V and 4 bases from J, the junction kept 4 bases outside the gene matches. The CDR3 loop reads CASSIHRGETQYF. DNA for the CDR3: TGCGCCAGCAGCATCCACAGGGGAGAGACCCAGTACTTC. Together with reference TRBV5-1 and TRBJ2-5, the CDR3 gives the full variable domain: KAGVTQTPRYLIKTRGQQVTLSCSPISGHRSVSWYQQTPGQGLQFLFEYFSETQRNKGNFPGRFSGRQFSNSRSEMNVSTLELGDSALYLCASSIHRGETQYFGPGTRLLVL.

This chain uses TRBV11-1 with TRBJ1-6; D is undetermined. Trimming stripped 6 bases from V and 6 bases from J, with 15 bases between. The V gene's germline CDR1 is SGHAT and CDR2 FQDESV (reference sequence). This CDR3 has 15 amino acids. For the CDR3, the DNA is TGTGCCAGCAGTCTACAAGCGCCACCTAATTCACCCCTCCACTTT. It is translated as CASSLQAPPNSPLHF.

This clone was detected once. The V call is TRBV7-9, the J call TRBJ1-2, with D maybe TRBD1 (5 bases). Germline V gene sequence: CDR1 SEHNR, CDR2 FQNEAQ (reference sequence). The CDR3 runs 14 residues. Trimming pared 3 bases from V and 4 bases from J, leaving 12 bases between. DNA of the CDR3: TGTGCCAGCAGCTTTGAGCAGGGTGGCTATGGCTACACCTTC. It encodes CASSFEQGGYGYTF.

A note on this clone: The same CDR3 also results from other DNA sequences found in this sample. The chain joins TRBV5-1 to TRBJ2-3, with 8 bases lining up with TRBD1. CDR1 SGHRS and CDR2 YFSETQ come from the germline V gene. CDR3 size: 16 residues. With 1 base clipped from V and 0 bases from J, the junction kept 4 bases outside the gene matches. CDR3: CASSLQRTGSTDTQYF. The CDR3 region has the DNA TGCGCCAGCAGCTTGCAACGGACAGGGAGCACAGATACGCAGTATTTT.